Following are 31 T cell receptor beta chains from one sample sequenced in a study of blood T cell repertoires in COVID-19. Sequencing used immunoSEQ multiplex PCR; TCRdb keeps in-frame clones, though not all of them. The sample shows hundreds of thousands of clones, 80% to 90% of them seen only once. Sequenced: PBMCs or T cells enriched from blood (not recorded which). These receptors all come from a man aged 45 to 65 who had been exposed to COVID-19.

Details on this clone: In the same sample, other DNA sequences code for this CDR3. This rearrangement joins TRBV3-1 (or the pseudogene TRBV3-2) to TRBJ1-1, with a weak D call TRBD1 (5 bases). V was pared by 8 bases and J by 8 bases, with 12 bases between. Germline CDR1 LGHDT, CDR2 YNNKEL (reference sequence). This CDR3 comprises 11 residues. As DNA, the CDR3 is TGTGCCAGCTCTCAAGCAGGGGAAGCTTTCTTT. This translates into CASSQAGEAFF.

The CDR3 protein is CASSFRGDFHGYTF. The CDR3 bases are TGTGCCAGCAGCTTCAGGGGCGACTTCCATGGCTACACCTTC. This sequence joins TRBV7-9 and TRBJ1-2, with D tentatively TRBD1 (6 bases). Trimming shortened V by 3 bases and J by 6 bases, and 14 bases separated the two germline ends. This CDR3 has 14 amino acids. Looked up from germline, CDR1 is SEHNR and CDR2 is FQNEAQ (reference sequence).

This clone came up a few times. The gene calls are TRBV20-1 and TRBJ2-7; no reliable D call. Trimming shortened V by 3 bases and J by 3 bases, and 21 bases separated the two germline ends. This CDR3 region has 16 residues. CDR1 and CDR2 (germline): DFQATT, SNEGSKA (reference sequence). CDR3 sequence reads: CSASYTLGELLYEQYF. DNA of the CDR3: TGCAGTGCTAGTTACACCCTAGGAGAATTACTCTACGAGCAGTACTTC.

The J gene is TRBJ2-1, the V gene TRBV9; D gene ambiguous. CDR3 size: 11 residues. CDR1 is SGDLS and CDR2 is YYNGEE in the germline V gene. The V end was cut by 3 bases, the J end by 8 bases, with 6 bases between. The CDR3 sequence is CASSGDYEQFF. CDR3 DNA sequence: TGTGCCAGCAGCGGTGACTATGAGCAGTTCTTC.

The chain couples TRBV29-1 to TRBJ2-5, with 7 bases fitting TRBD1. Germline V gene data show CDR1 as SQVTM and CDR2 as ANQGSEA. J was trimmed by 0 bases and V by 7 bases; bases with no gene match: 8. This CDR3 spans 14 amino acids. The CDR3 DNA reads as TGCAGCGCTGGGCCACAGGGGCACCAAGAGACCCAGTACTTC. Its protein is CSAGPQGHQETQYF.

The rearrangement uses TRBV28 and TRBJ1-5; unclear D gene. From germline, CDR1 is MDHEN and CDR2 SYDVKM. Trimming took 3 bases from V and 9 from J, leaving 9 bases between them. This CDR3 is 12 amino acids long. The CDR3 region is CASSFNLRPQHF. The DNA of the CDR3 is TGTGCCAGCAGTTTCAATCTGCGGCCCCAGCATTTT.

The chain links TRBV4-1 to TRBJ1-5; unclear D gene. Trimming left V 0 bases short and J 7 bases short, with 10 bases between. Germline V gene sequence: CDR1 MGHRA, CDR2 YSYEKL. There are 14 residues in the CDR3. The CDR3 region is CASSQDGREQPQHF. The CDR3 DNA reads TGCGCCAGCAGCCAAGATGGGAGGGAACAGCCCCAGCATTTT.

This chain connects TRBV5-1 to TRBJ1-1; no clear D. V shed 1 base and J shed 7 bases, with 14 bases lying between them. There are 14 residues in the CDR3. The germline V gene encodes CDR1 SGHRS and CDR2 YFSETQ. The chain's CDR3 is CASSLSSPVFEAFF. The CDR3 DNA reads as TGCGCCAGCAGCTTGTCTAGTCCCGTGTTTGAAGCTTTCTTT.

The CDR3 loop reads CASSLEWTGAPYGNQPQHF. CDR3 DNA: TGTGCCAGCAGCTTAGAATGGACAGGGGCTCCTTATGGGAATCAGCCCCAGCATTTT. The V gene is TRBV7-8, the J gene TRBJ1-5; 9 bases are a match to TRBD1. This CDR3 contains 19 residues. With 1 base clipped from V and 4 bases from J, the junction kept 14 bases outside the gene matches. CDR1 is SGHVS and CDR2 is FQNEAQ in the germline V gene. Looking up the rest from reference TRBV7-8 and TRBJ1-5 gives the full variable domain: GAGVSQSPRYKVAKRGQDVALRCDPISGHVSLFWYQQALGQGPEFLTYFQNEAQLDKSGLPSDRFFAERPEGSVSTLKIQRTQQEDSAVYLCASSLEWTGAPYGNQPQHFGDGTRLSIL.

In DNA form, the CDR3 reads TGCAGCGTTGTTCATATTCGCGGGACAGGACATACCTACGAGCAGTACTTC. Translated: CSVVHIRGTGHTYEQYF. V is TRBV29-1 and J is TRBJ2-7; 8 nucleotides line up with TRBD1. Trimming at V came to 4 bases and at J to 2 bases, leaving 16 bases not matched to a gene. Germline V gene sequence: CDR1 SQVTM, CDR2 ANQGSEA. This CDR3 comprises 17 residues.

This rearrangement joins TRBV30 to TRBJ1-2; TRBD1 is a possible D gene (5 bases). Germline CDR1 and CDR2: GTSNPN and SVGIG (reference sequence). V lost 0 bases and J lost 4, with 15 bases in between. The CDR3 spans 15 residues. CDR3 DNA sequence: TGTGCCTGGAGTGTACGGCGGGGGGTCGGCTATGGCTACACCTTC. It is translated as CAWSVRRGVGYGYTF.

This chain links TRBV28 with TRBJ1-2; possibly TRBD1 for D (5 bases). This CDR3 is 14 amino acids long. CDR1 is MDHEN, CDR2 SYDVKM, per germline. V dropped 3 bases and J dropped 4 bases, with 12 bases sitting between them. As DNA, the CDR3 is TGTGCCAGCAGTTTGTCAGGGTTCGGCTATGGCTACACCTTC. It specifies CASSLSGFGYGYTF.

The rearrangement links TRBV5-6 to TRBJ2-1, with TRBD1 identical over 10 bases. Looked up from germline, CDR1 is SGHDT and CDR2 is YYEEEE. V shed 0 bases, J shed 6 bases, and the junction held 3 bases outside the gene matches. CDR3 length: 15 residues. As DNA, the CDR3 is TGTGCCAGCAGCTTGGGTAGGACAGGGGGCAATGAGCAGTTCTTC. As protein: CASSLGRTGGNEQFF.

The V call is TRBV19, the J call TRBJ1-1; D ambiguous. Germline values: CDR1 LNHDA, CDR2 SQIVND (reference sequence). This CDR3 comprises 15 residues. V was clipped by 0 bases and J by 1 base, with 9 bases between them. CDR3 in DNA: TGTGCCAGTAGTATAGATGGGCAGCAGAACACTGAAGCTTTCTTT. It codes for CASSIDGQQNTEAFF.

The J gene is TRBJ1-2, the V gene TRBV28; no clear D gene. Germline assignment: CDR1 MDHEN and CDR2 SYDVKM. CDR3 length: 14 residues. The V end was cut by 6 bases, the J end by 4 bases, with 15 bases between. As DNA, the CDR3 is TGTGCCAGCAGCCCCTCTAGGGCGGGCTATGGCTACACCTTC. Translated: CASSPSRAGYGYTF.

The chain couples TRBV5-4 to TRBJ1-1; possible D gene TRBD1, 5 bases. This CDR3 contains 14 residues. Germline values: CDR1 SGHNT, CDR2 YYREEE (reference sequence). Trimming stripped 0 bases from V and 3 bases from J, with 9 bases between. The CDR3 spells CASSLGGEDTEAFF. The CDR3 coding sequence is TGTGCCAGCAGCTTGGGGGGGGAGGACACTGAAGCTTTCTTT. Filled out from reference TRBV5-4 and TRBJ1-1, the complete variable domain reads ETGVTQSPTHLIKTRGQQVTLRCSSQSGHNTVSWYQQALGQGPQFIFQYYREEENGRGNFPPRFSGLQFPNYSSELNVNALELDDSALYLCASSLGGEDTEAFFGQGTRLTVV.

The chain has TRBV7-9 and TRBJ1-2; 8 nucleotides match TRBD1. The V and J ends lost 5 bases and 6 bases, in that order; junction bases with no gene match: 5. Germline V gene sequence: CDR1 SEHNR, CDR2 FQNEAQ (reference sequence). The CDR3 sequence is 13 residues long. CDR3 nucleotide sequence: TGTGCCAGCAGCGTGGGACAGGCCGATGGCTACACCTTC. Amino acid sequence: CASSVGQADGYTF.

This chain links TRBV28 with TRBJ2-3; 8 bases align to TRBD2. V was pared by 6 bases and J by 2 bases, with 10 bases of the junction left unmatched. Per the germline V gene, CDR1 is MDHEN and CDR2 is SYDVKM. CDR3 length: 16 amino acids. The CDR3 coding sequence is TGTGCCAGCAGACAGGCGGGGGGCGACCCCACAGATACGCAGTATTTT. It specifies CASRQAGGDPTDTQYF. Full variable domain (outside the CDR3, taken from reference TRBV28 and TRBJ2-3): DVKVTQSSRYLVKRTGEKVFLECVQDMDHENMFWYRQDPGLGLRLIYFSYDVKMKEKGDIPEGYSVSREKKERFSLILESASTNQTSMYLCASRQAGGDPTDTQYFGPGTRLTVL.

The V call is TRBV15, the J call TRBJ1-5; no firm D call. V lost 0 bases and J lost 1, with 10 bases in between. This CDR3 is built from 16 residues. The germline V gene has CDR1 LNHNV and CDR2 YYDKDF (reference sequence). This CDR3 reads CATSRDPARSNQPQHF. The DNA of the CDR3 is TGTGCCACCAGCAGAGATCCAGCGAGAAGCAATCAGCCCCAGCATTTT.

This chain uses TRBV24-1 with TRBJ2-5; the match to TRBD1 covers 7 bases. CDR3 length: 16 amino acids. Trimming removed 5 bases from V and 4 bases from J; junction bases left unmatched: 12. Germline assignment: CDR1 KGHDR and CDR2 SFDVKD. The DNA for the CDR3 is TGTGCCACCAGTGGCTCAGACAGGGAAATGGGAGAGACCCAGTACTTC. Residues: CATSGSDREMGETQYF.

This clone appeared once. The DNA for the CDR3 is TGTGCCTGGAGTACGGGATCCGGTAGCAATCAGCCCCAGCATTTT. Amino acids: CAWSTGSGSNQPQHF. The genes are TRBV30 and TRBJ1-5; D uncertain. In germline, CDR1 is GTSNPN, CDR2 SVGIG (reference sequence). This CDR3 region has 15 residues. Trimming removed 2 bases from V and 0 bases from J, with 11 bases in between. Looking up the rest from reference TRBV30 and TRBJ1-5 gives the full variable domain: SQTIHQWPATLVQPVGSPLSLECTVEGTSNPNLYWYRQAAGRGLQLLFYSVGIGQISSEVPQNLSASRPQDRQFILSSKKLLLSDSGFYLCAWSTGSGSNQPQHFGDGTRLSIL.

The CDR3 spells CAISDRAATNEKLFF. The DNA of the CDR3 is TGTGCCATCAGTGACAGGGCAGCAACTAATGAAAAACTGTTTTTT. This chain uses TRBV10-3 with TRBJ1-4, with D perhaps TRBD1 (5 bases). In germline, CDR1 is ENHRY, CDR2 SYGVKD. V shed 3 bases and J shed 0 bases, with 8 bases lying between them. This CDR3 region has 15 residues.

CDR3 DNA: TGTGCCAGCAGACCCGACAGGGGGCGACGCTACGAGCAGTACGTC. This encodes CASRPDRGRRYEQYV. This chain links TRBV6-4 with TRBJ2-7; 10 positions agree with TRBD1. Germline V gene data show CDR1 as MRHNA and CDR2 as SNTAGT. The CDR3 totals 15 residues. The ends lost 6 bases at V and 3 bases at J; junction bases unmatched: 8.

V is TRBV30 and J is TRBJ1-4; D possibly corresponds to TRBD1 (5 bases). Trimming took off 0 bases at V and 6 bases at J, with 14 bases between the two ends. CDR1 and CDR2 (germline): GTSNPN, SVGIG (reference sequence). This CDR3 has 15 amino acids. The CDR3 sequence is CAWSVPRVGHEKLFF. In DNA, the CDR3 is TGTGCCTGGAGTGTACCCAGGGTCGGACATGAAAAACTGTTTTTT.

The chain carries TRBV7-9 and TRBJ1-2; D uncertain. The CDR3 runs 16 residues. Germline CDR1 and CDR2: SEHNR and FQNEAQ (reference sequence). The germline V and J ends were trimmed by 1 base and 0 bases, with 12 bases remaining between them. CDR3 region: CASSLGAGLTNYGYTF. The CDR3 region has the DNA TGTGCCAGCAGCTTAGGTGCTGGGCTAACTAACTATGGCTACACCTTC.

V usage is TRBV2 and J usage is TRBJ1-3, with TRBD1 as a possible D gene (5 bases). CDR1 and CDR2 from the germline V gene are SNHLY and FYNNEI. This CDR3 is 15 amino acids long. Trimming removed 4 bases from V and 4 bases from J, with 14 bases in between. CDR3 coding DNA: TGTGCCAGCAGTGTTTCACGGGGGTCCGGAAACACCATATATTTT. Protein: CASSVSRGSGNTIYF.

The chain is built from TRBV2 and TRBJ1-5; D may be TRBD1 (6 bases). The CDR3 covers 14 residues. The germline V gene encodes CDR1 SNHLY and CDR2 FYNNEI. V shed 3 bases and J shed 7 bases, with 13 bases lying between them. This chain's CDR3 is CASSDYRAVQPQHF. In nucleotides, the CDR3 is TGTGCCAGCAGTGACTACAGGGCCGTGCAGCCCCAGCATTTT.

The chain uses TRBV27 and TRBJ2-1, with 10 bases aligning to TRBD2. Trimming at V came to 3 bases and at J to 6 bases, leaving 11 bases not matched to a gene. The germline CDR1 and CDR2 sequences are MNHEY and SMNVEV (reference sequence). The CDR3 totals 17 residues. The CDR3 region has the DNA TGTGCCAGCAGTTTTCTGAGGGGGCTAGCGGGAGCCAATGAGCAGTTCTTC. Its protein is CASSFLRGLAGANEQFF.

The rearrangement uses TRBV9 and TRBJ1-1; 9 nucleotides line up with TRBD1. CDR1 is SGDLS and CDR2 is YYNGEE in the germline V gene. V shed 4 bases and J 4 bases; nucleotides not matched to a gene: 8. The CDR3 length is 15 residues. CDR3 protein: CASSLSGQGGTEAFF. In nucleotides, the CDR3 is TGTGCCAGCAGCCTCTCGGGACAGGGCGGCACTGAAGCTTTCTTT.

The J gene is TRBJ2-1, the V gene TRBV2; 10 positions match TRBD1. The CDR3 covers 16 residues. V lost 6 bases to trimming and J lost 1 base; unmatched junction nucleotides: 6. The germline V gene encodes CDR1 SNHLY and CDR2 FYNNEI. This CDR3 reads CASREMGQGSYNEQFF. The DNA of the CDR3 is TGTGCCAGCAGGGAGATGGGACAGGGGTCCTACAATGAGCAGTTCTTC.

This chain links TRBV6-6 with TRBJ2-7; 11 bases are shared with TRBD1. Looked up from germline, CDR1 is MNHNY and CDR2 is SVGAGI (reference sequence). This CDR3 is built from 14 residues. The V gene end was trimmed by 6 bases and the J gene end by 4 bases; junction bases not matched to a gene: 5. The CDR3 reads CASRSGTGGYEQYF. DNA for the CDR3: TGTGCCAGCAGATCCGGGACAGGGGGATACGAGCAGTACTTC.